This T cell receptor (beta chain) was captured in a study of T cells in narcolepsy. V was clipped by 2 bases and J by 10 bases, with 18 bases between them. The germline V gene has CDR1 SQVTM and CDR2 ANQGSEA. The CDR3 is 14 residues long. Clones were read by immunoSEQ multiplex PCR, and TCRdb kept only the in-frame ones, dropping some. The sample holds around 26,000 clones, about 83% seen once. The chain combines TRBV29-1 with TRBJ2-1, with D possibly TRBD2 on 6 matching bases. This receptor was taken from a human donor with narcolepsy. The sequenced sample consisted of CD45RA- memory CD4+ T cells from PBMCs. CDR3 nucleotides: TGCAGCGTTGAACACGGGAGAGCTTCATCGGAGCAGTTCTTC. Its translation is CSVEHGRASSEQFF.